Detailed here is one T cell receptor (beta chain). The time point here: newly diagnosed GD, antithyroid drugs for less than 3 months. Isolated PBMC RNA provided the starting material for the TCR library. Construction of the TCR beta libraries employed iRepertoire HTBI primers in conjunction with Arm-PCR of CDR3 regions. TCRdb called the multiplex PCR reads again in MiXCR, with one record for every CDR3 protein. The sample consists of 400,000 to 500,000 distinct CDR3 sequences, less than 15% of them appearing once. CDR1 MDHEN and CDR2 SYDVKM come from the germline V gene. Trimming shortened V by 7 bases and J by 6 bases, and 13 bases separated the two germline ends. This CDR3 is 13 amino acids long. This sample is drawn from a study of regulatory T cells in long-lasting Graves disease. These data were also reused for a study on T cells in Graves' hyperthyroidism and ophthalmopathy. In that study: Separation of ophthalmopathy from stable hyperthyroidism was achieved by a 13 V-J model.

Sample: peripheral blood mononuclear cells (PBMCs), taken at new diagnosis, from a patient treated with antithyroid drugs. The chain is built from TRBV28 and TRBJ2-1, with D possibly TRBD1 on 6 matching bases. The TCR comes from a woman in her forties or fifties with Graves disease. CDR3 residues: CASNLGHSNEQFF. CDR3 coding DNA: TGTGCCAGCAACTTGGGACATAGCAATGAGCAGTTCTTC.